Shown below are 21 T cell receptor beta chains from a single sample sequenced in a study of identical twins. TCRdb re-called the 5' RACE reads through MiXCR, storing one row per CDR3 protein. This table has about 190,000 distinct CDR3 sequences, roughly 15% appearing once. This same sample was also part of a study on T cells expressing NK-cell markers.

Sequenced sample: CD8+ T cells sorted from blood. The receptors here all came from a woman younger than 35 in good health.

This clonotype was picked up a small number of times. The J gene is TRBJ2-7, the V gene TRBV11-3, with D tentatively TRBD2 (6 bases). The germline V gene encodes CDR1 SGHNT and CDR2 YENEEA. The V gene lost 0 bases and the J gene lost 4 bases, with 13 bases spanning the gap. This CDR3 region has 15 residues. The CDR3 is CASSLDYGSQYEQYF. The CDR3 DNA reads TGTGCCAGCAGCTTAGACTACGGGAGTCAGTACGAGCAGTACTTC.

The CDR3 region has the DNA TGTGCCAGCAGTGAGAACCCACTCGGGGTGGGCATTGCCGATACGCAGTATTTT. Translation gives CASSENPLGVGIADTQYF. This chain uses TRBV9 with TRBJ2-3; possible D gene TRBD2, 5 bases. The V end was cut by 5 bases, the J end by 6 bases, with 28 bases between. CDR1 and CDR2 from the germline V gene are SGDLS and YYNGEE. The CDR3 covers 18 residues.

This clonotype was detected a few times. The V gene is TRBV28, the J gene TRBJ2-5, with no clear D. Germline V gene lookup returns CDR1 MDHEN and CDR2 SYDVKM. This CDR3 region has 13 residues. Trimming took off 3 bases at V and 5 bases at J, with 10 bases between the two ends. The CDR3: CASSFPDVETQYF. CDR3 coding DNA: TGTGCCAGCAGTTTTCCGGACGTGGAGACCCAGTACTTC.

This clonotype was counted only a few times. J is TRBJ2-1 and V is TRBV29-1; D tentatively reads TRBD1 or TRBD2 (5 bases each). The CDR3 covers 12 residues. Trimming cost V 4 bases and J 9 bases, with 13 bases left between them. Looked up from germline, CDR1 is SQVTM and CDR2 is ANQGSEA. The DNA for the CDR3 is TGCAGCGTTGTGGGGGTACGGGTTGAGCAGTTCTTC. Translation: CSVVGVRVEQFF.

The V call is TRBV7-9, the J call TRBJ1-1; D ambiguous. CDR1 and CDR2 from the germline V gene are SEHNR and FQNEAQ (reference sequence). The CDR3 covers 11 residues. Deletions cut 7 bases from V and 4 bases from J, with 7 bases between. The CDR3 nucleotides read TGTGCCAGCACGTCAACCACTGAAGCTTTCTTT. As protein: CASTSTTEAFF.

CDR3 bases: TGTGCCAGCAGCCAAGTAAGGGGGACCACCACAGATACGCAGTATTTT. Its protein product is CASSQVRGTTTDTQYF. V and J are TRBV3-1 and TRBJ2-3; weak D call: TRBD1 (6 bases). This CDR3 is built from 16 residues. Trimming took off 1 base at V and 2 bases at J, with 13 bases between the two ends. Germline V gene sequence: CDR1 LGHDT, CDR2 YNNKEL (reference sequence).

The chain carries TRBV12-3 or TRBV12-4 and TRBJ2-1, with 11 bases that match TRBD2. The trim removed 2 bases at V and 4 bases at J, leaving 7 bases unmatched. The CDR3 extends over 17 amino acids. The CDR3 DNA follows: TGTGCCAGCAGTTTATTGGTGGGGACTAGCGGATACAATGAGCAGTTCTTC. Its translation: CASSLLVGTSGYNEQFF.

This clonotype has more than one count but fewer than ten. The chain is built from TRBV13 and TRBJ2-1; D may be TRBD2 (5 bases). Germline assignment: CDR1 PRHDT and CDR2 FYEKMQ (reference sequence). The V end was cut by 2 bases, the J end by 3 bases, with 11 bases between. The CDR3 extends over 15 amino acids. The CDR3 protein is CASSLTRTVYNEQFF. The CDR3 DNA reads TGTGCCAGCAGCTTAACACGGACTGTCTACAATGAGCAGTTCTTC.

The CDR3 loop is CSLSGETYNEQFF. CDR3 nucleotide sequence: TGCAGTCTATCGGGTGAAACCTACAATGAGCAGTTCTTC. The genes are TRBV29-1 and TRBJ2-1; D remains unclear. Germline V lookup: CDR1 SQVTM, CDR2 ANQGSEA. This CDR3 comprises 13 residues.

In DNA, the CDR3 is TGCGCCACCTACCTTACAGATACGCAGTATTTT. Its protein is CATYLTDTQYF. The chain carries TRBV10-2 and TRBJ2-3; no clear D. The CDR3 is 11 amino acids. Germline lookup yields CDR1 WSHSY and CDR2 SAAADI. V lost 10 bases to trimming and J lost 3 bases, with 8 bases between them.

The rearrangement links TRBV6-1 to TRBJ2-2; D call uncertain. The CDR3 loop spans 15 amino acids. V gave up 7 bases and J gave up 0 bases, with 12 bases separating them. Germline V gives CDR1 MNHNS, CDR2 SASEGT. The CDR3 DNA follows: TGTGCCAGCAAAATCGATCCATCGAACACCGGGGAGCTGTTTTTT. Its translation: CASKIDPSNTGELFF.

CDR3 loop: CASSPHGGELFF. As DNA, the CDR3 is TGTGCCAGCAGCCCTCACGGAGGGGAGCTGTTTTTT. The rearrangement links TRBV5-6 to TRBJ2-2; the D is unclear. The CDR3 contains 12 residues. Trimming took 4 bases from V and 8 from J, leaving 9 bases between them. The germline gives CDR1 SGHDT, CDR2 YYEEEE.

This sequence joins TRBV7-9 and TRBJ1-2, with no clear D. The V gene lost 5 bases and the J gene lost 7 bases, with 23 bases spanning the gap. CDR3 length: 16 residues. CDR1 is SEHNR, CDR2 FQNEAQ, per germline (reference sequence). The DNA of the CDR3 is TGTGCCAGCAGCACCCTTATTTCGGAGAAAATTCTTGGCTACACCTTC. Translation gives CASSTLISEKILGYTF.

V and J are TRBV7-8 and TRBJ2-2, with 8 bases fitting TRBD1. V shed 5 bases, J shed 5 bases, and the junction held 7 bases outside the gene matches. The CDR3 loop spans 15 amino acids. Germline CDR1 and CDR2: SGHVS and FQNEAQ. CDR3 region: CASSPDRVLTGELFF. CDR3 coding DNA: TGTGCCAGCAGCCCGGACAGGGTGTTAACCGGGGAGCTGTTTTTT.

The J gene is TRBJ2-2, the V gene TRBV13, with 8 positions matching TRBD1. CDR1 is PRHDT, CDR2 FYEKMQ, per germline (reference sequence). The V segment lost 5 bases and the J segment 5 bases; nucleotides outside the gene matches: 1. This CDR3 contains 13 residues. The CDR3 DNA sequence: TGTGCCAGCAGCGGACAGGGTACCGGGGAGCTGTTTTTT. Encoded protein: CASSGQGTGELFF.

The rearrangement uses TRBV3-1 and TRBJ2-2; TRBD2 matches at 8 bases. The CDR3 spans 14 residues. After removal of 8 bases from V and 5 bases from J, the junction contained 7 bases not matched to a gene. CDR1 is LGHDT and CDR2 is YNNKEL in the germline V gene (reference sequence). This chain's CDR3 is CASSPQRETGELFF. The CDR3, as DNA: TGTGCCAGCTCTCCCCAGCGGGAGACCGGGGAGCTGTTTTTT. The whole variable domain, filled in from reference TRBV3-1 and TRBJ2-2, reads DTAVSQTPKYLVTQMGNDKSIKCEQNLGHDTMYWYKQDSKKFLKIMFSYNNKELIINETVPNRFSPKSPDKAHLNLHINSLELGDSAVYFCASSPQRETGELFFGEGSRLTVL.

This chain connects TRBV25-1 to TRBJ1-1; D ambiguous. The CDR3 covers 10 residues. V was trimmed by 4 bases and J by 8 bases, leaving 5 bases between them. Germline V gene lookup returns CDR1 MGHDK and CDR2 SYGVNS. The CDR3 sequence: CASSGREAFF. The CDR3 region has the DNA TGTGCCAGCAGTGGGAGGGAAGCTTTCTTT.

The rearrangement links TRBV11-2 to TRBJ2-1; 7 nucleotides match TRBD2. Losses at the gene ends were 5 bases for V and 7 bases for J; bases not matched to a gene: 11. This CDR3 region has 15 residues. CDR1 and CDR2 (germline): SGHAT, FQNNGV. DNA for the CDR3: TGTGCCAGCAGCCCCCGGGACTACCTATTGAATGAGCAGTTCTTC. Protein sequence: CASSPRDYLLNEQFF.

This clonotype was observed a few times. The chain recombines TRBV7-2 with TRBJ2-1; a possible D gene is TRBD1 (6 bases). The CDR3 is made up of 11 amino acids. The germline gives CDR1 SGHTA, CDR2 FQGNSA. Trimming left V 4 bases short and J 14 bases short, with 12 bases between. CDR3 DNA sequence: TGTGCCAGCAGCTCGCAGGGGATGAAGTTCTTC. Residues: CASSSQGMKFF. Using reference TRBV7-2 and TRBJ2-1 for the parts outside the CDR3, the full variable domain is GAGVSQSPSNKVTEKGKDVELRCDPISGHTALYWYRQSLGQGLEFLIYFQGNSAPDKSGLPSDRFSAERTGGSVSTLTIQRTQQEDSAVYLCASSSQGMKFFGPGTRLTVL.

This clonotype was seen ten or more times. The rearrangement uses TRBV10-3 and TRBJ2-7, with D unresolved. The V end lost 8 bases, the J end lost 4 bases, and 15 bases lay between the germline ends. This CDR3 region has 13 residues. Germline CDR1 is ENHRY and CDR2 is SYGVKD. In DNA, the CDR3 is TGTGCCATCGGAGAGCGTCTTGGGTACGAGCAGTACTTC. It specifies CAIGERLGYEQYF.

The table lists this clonotype with many counts. This sequence joins TRBV20-1 and TRBJ1-3; possibly TRBD1 for D (5 bases). V dropped 0 bases and J dropped 2 bases, with 11 bases sitting between them. CDR1 and CDR2 (germline): DFQATT, SNEGSKA (reference sequence). The CDR3 has 15 residues. CDR3 sequence (DNA): TGCAGTGCTAGAGAGCCAGGGAGCGCTGGAAACACCATATATTTT. This encodes CSAREPGSAGNTIYF.